This TCR beta chain was profiled in a study of cytomegalovirus exposure and HLA in healthy donors. Study-wide findings and caveats: The study reported that TCR beta sequences accurately predicted HLA-A and HLA-B alleles in most subjects. Across donors, most TCRs were seen rarely, yet some public ones were widespread. Associated with cytomegalovirus, according to the listing, were approximately 160 TCR beta chains. In a later analysis, at a false discovery rate of 0.05, roughly 17,000 TCR beta sequences were associated with HLA alleles.

Worth noting for this clone: Its antigen remains unidentified.

V lost 0 bases to trimming and J lost 7 bases; unmatched junction nucleotides: 6. Germline values: CDR1 SGDLS, CDR2 YYNGEE. The CDR3 is 14 amino acids. Primers for the PCR totalled 60 Vbeta and 13 Jbeta. Clones were sequenced by immunoSEQ multiplex PCR, and TCRdb holds only the in-frame ones, with some missing. Across about 200,000 clones, the top ten clones capture about 6% of the sample. This sequence joins TRBV9 and TRBJ1-2, with 7 bases lining up with TRBD1. This clonotype was sampled from a man between 25 and 39 years old in good health and CMV-seronegative. Sequencing input: PBMCs. CDR3 loop: CASSVDRGPAGYTF. CDR3 in DNA: TGTGCCAGCAGCGTAGACAGGGGACCGGCTGGCTACACCTTC.